This T cell receptor beta chain was documented in a study of blood T cell repertoires in COVID-19. As for the study in general: Samples of COVID-19 (acute and convalescent) were obtained from the United States, Italy and Spain.

Profiled with immunoSEQ multiplex PCR; TCRdb holds only in-frame clones, not every one. Here the sample spans about 220,000 clones, less than 90% being singletons. The sample taken for sequencing was peripheral blood. The source is a man aged 35 to 55 with acute or convalescent COVID-19.

The CDR3 reads CASSGTGNNSPLHF. DNA for the CDR3: TGTGCCAGCAGCGGGACAGGAAATAATTCACCCCTCCACTTT. The V gene is TRBV5-6, the J gene TRBJ1-6, with 8 positions matching TRBD1. This CDR3 has 14 amino acids. Germline V gene data show CDR1 as SGHDT and CDR2 as YYEEEE. J was trimmed by 5 bases and V by 4 bases; bases with no gene match: 2.